The present TCR beta chain was sequenced within a study of T cell responses to AZD1222 COVID-19 vaccine. Study-wide context: Analyses pooled second doses at about 4 or about 12 weeks. Findings and caveats of the study: Repertoire sampling happened only post peak T cell response. CD4 TCRs associated with vaccination spanned spike, dominating at 160-218 and 743-854. Baseline seropositivity occurred in only 5 or 6 AZD1222 recipients.

Germline assignment: CDR1 MDHEN and CDR2 SYDVKM. Trimming took 4 bases from V and 3 from J; bases not matched to a gene: 5. The CDR3 runs to 15 residues. As concerns this clone: Its antigen remains unidentified.

TCRdb keeps only in-frame clones here, not all; method: immunoSEQ multiplex PCR. Of about 150,000 clones listed, roughly 90% are singletons. Sample: peripheral blood, taken on day 0 of AZD1222 vaccination. The rearrangement uses TRBV28 and TRBJ1-2; 10 positions agree with TRBD1. The source of this sequence is an adult in good health. This CDR3 is CASSSGQGTDYGYTF. CDR3 DNA sequence: TGTGCCAGCAGTTCGGGACAGGGGACTGACTATGGCTACACCTTC.